This T cell receptor beta chain was recorded in a study of T cell clones after liver transplantation. Turning to the study itself: Graft-donor-reactive sequences were compared with third-party-reactive TCRbeta sequences from pre-transplant mixed lymphocyte reactions. Study outcomes and limitations: A significant post-transplant drop in circulating graft-donor-reactive CD4 TCRbeta sequences occurred in most of the 8 subjects. Rather than being deleted, graft donor-reactive T cells may have moved into the graft. Low donor cell numbers restricted donor-reactive repertoire measurement in a couple of subjects.

The ends lost 4 bases at V and 4 bases at J; junction bases unmatched: 8. Germline V gene sequence: CDR1 MGHRA, CDR2 YSYEKL. This CDR3 has 17 residues. This clone was observed a single time. Antigen: not known. TCRdb's copy holds only in-frame clones and misses some; the assay was immunoSEQ multiplex PCR. The sample includes 95,000 to 110,000 clones, around 80% of them seen just once. The rearrangement joins TRBV4-1 to TRBJ2-1, with 12 bases fitting TRBD2. The starting material was CD4+ T cells from blood, obtained around 4 years after liver transplant. The receptor comes from a human patient who received a liver transplant. Some T cells here may be from the graft donor. CDR3 in DNA: TGCGCCAGCAGCCCTACTCTAGCGGGGGGGGCTTACAATGAGCAGTTCTTC. Protein sequence: CASSPTLAGGAYNEQFF.